This T cell receptor (beta chain) is drawn from a study of cytomegalovirus exposure and HLA in healthy donors. The J segment lost 5 bases and the V segment lost 4 bases, leaving 8 bases of the junction unmatched. The length of the CDR3 is 15 residues. The germline V gene has CDR1 SGHRS and CDR2 YFSETQ. These donors were members of the 120-subject validation cohort, a group separate from the roughly 670-subject first cohort. Study findings and constraints: Many donors shared some public TCRs, even though most TCR sequences were rare. There were fewer than 200 TCR beta chains listed as cytomegalovirus-associated. Cytomegalovirus status was reportedly diagnosed by the classifier with high sensitivity and specificity.

Assay: immunoSEQ multiplex PCR; the TCRdb copy retains only in-frame clones and omits some. Of approximately 54,000 clones in the sample, approximately 89% were seen once. Regarding this clone: What it binds is unknown.

The material sequenced was PBMCs. This rearrangement joins TRBV5-1 to TRBJ1-4; 7 bases are a match to TRBD1. This receptor was obtained from a young woman in good health and CMV-seropositive. This CDR3 is CASSPGTAPNEKLFF. In nucleotides, the CDR3 is TGCGCCAGCAGCCCAGGGACAGCGCCAAATGAAAAACTGTTTTTT.